This T cell receptor beta chain originates from a study of response to subunit inactivated influenza vaccine. As concerns this clonotype: What it binds is unknown.

TCRdb reprocessed the RT-PCR reads with MiXCR, giving one entry per CDR3 protein. The sample gives about 520,000 distinct CDR3 sequences, about 25% of which show up once; approximately 1.9% is in the top ten. From germline, CDR1 is SGHTA and CDR2 FQGNSA. CDR3 length: 17 amino acids. V was clipped by 5 bases and J by 2 bases; unmatched bases: 8. Regarding the study as a whole: Authors suggested few new T cells are recruited by each seasonal influenza vaccination.

The origin of this receptor is a man aged 50 or older who received an inactivated influenza vaccine. The J gene is TRBJ2-3, the V gene TRBV7-2, with 12 positions matching TRBD2. The material sequenced was CD4+ T cells sorted from PBMCs, taken around 5 days after vaccination. Written as DNA, the CDR3 is TGTGCCAGCAGCAGTCTAGCGGGAGGGTTTTTCACAGATACGCAGTATTTT. Residues: CASSSLAGGFFTDTQYF.